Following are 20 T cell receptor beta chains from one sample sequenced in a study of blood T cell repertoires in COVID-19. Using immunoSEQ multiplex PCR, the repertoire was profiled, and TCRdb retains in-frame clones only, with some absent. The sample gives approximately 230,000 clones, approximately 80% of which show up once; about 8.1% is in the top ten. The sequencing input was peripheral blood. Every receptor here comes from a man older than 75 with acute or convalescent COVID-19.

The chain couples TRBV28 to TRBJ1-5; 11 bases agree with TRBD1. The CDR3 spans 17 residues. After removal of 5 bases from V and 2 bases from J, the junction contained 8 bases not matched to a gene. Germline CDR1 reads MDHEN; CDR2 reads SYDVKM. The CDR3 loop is CASSPDRGRFGNQPQHF. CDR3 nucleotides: TGTGCCAGCAGTCCGGACAGGGGGCGATTTGGCAATCAGCCCCAGCATTTT. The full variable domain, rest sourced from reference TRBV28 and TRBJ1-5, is DVKVTQSSRYLVKRTGEKVFLECVQDMDHENMFWYRQDPGLGLRLIYFSYDVKMKEKGDIPEGYSVSREKKERFSLILESASTNQTSMYLCASSPDRGRFGNQPQHFGDGTRLSIL.

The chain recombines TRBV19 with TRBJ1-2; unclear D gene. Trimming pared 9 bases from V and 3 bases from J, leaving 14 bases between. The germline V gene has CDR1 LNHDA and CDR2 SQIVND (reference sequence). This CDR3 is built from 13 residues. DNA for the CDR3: TGTGCCAGACTATCCTTCTGGGACTATGGCTACACCTTC. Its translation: CARLSFWDYGYTF.

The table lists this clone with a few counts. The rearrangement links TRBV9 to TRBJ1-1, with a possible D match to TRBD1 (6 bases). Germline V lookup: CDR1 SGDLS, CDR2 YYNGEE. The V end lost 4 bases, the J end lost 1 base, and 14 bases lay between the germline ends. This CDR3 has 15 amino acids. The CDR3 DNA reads TGTGCCAGCAGCCCCCGGACAGCTACGAACACTGAAGCTTTCTTT. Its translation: CASSPRTATNTEAFF.

The DNA for the CDR3 is TGTGCCAGCTCACCGCAGGGTTCTAACTATGGCTACACCTTC. This gives the protein CASSPQGSNYGYTF. This chain joins TRBV18 and TRBJ1-2, with D maybe TRBD1 (5 bases). The V end was cut by 3 bases, the J end by 0 bases, with 8 bases between. The CDR3 covers 14 residues. Germline V gene data show CDR1 as KGHSH and CDR2 as LQKENI.

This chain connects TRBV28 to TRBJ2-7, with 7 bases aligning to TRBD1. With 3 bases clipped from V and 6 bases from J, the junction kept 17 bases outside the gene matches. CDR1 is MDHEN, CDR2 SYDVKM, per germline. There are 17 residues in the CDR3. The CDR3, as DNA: TGTGCCAGCAGTTTTAAACCTTCCGGGACAGCCTACGTCGAGCAGTACTTC. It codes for CASSFKPSGTAYVEQYF.

DNA of the CDR3: TGTGCCAGTAGTAAGAGCGCTCTTGGAAACACCATATATTTT. Its protein product is CASSKSALGNTIYF. V and J are TRBV19 and TRBJ1-3; unclear D gene. CDR1 LNHDA and CDR2 SQIVND come from the germline V gene (reference sequence). Trimming removed 4 bases from V and 3 bases from J, with 10 bases in between. The CDR3 is 14 residues long.

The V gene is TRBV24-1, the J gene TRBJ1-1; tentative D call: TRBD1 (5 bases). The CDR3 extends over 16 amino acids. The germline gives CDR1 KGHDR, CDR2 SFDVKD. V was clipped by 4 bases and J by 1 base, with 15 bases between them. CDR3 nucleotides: TGTGCCACCAGTGAGGGTAGGGGCCCAGGGAACACTGAAGCTTTCTTT. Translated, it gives CATSEGRGPGNTEAFF.

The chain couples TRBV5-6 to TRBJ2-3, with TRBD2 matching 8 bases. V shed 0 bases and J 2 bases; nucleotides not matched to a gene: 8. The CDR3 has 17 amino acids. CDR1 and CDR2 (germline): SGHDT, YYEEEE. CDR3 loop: CASSLVGREAYTDTQYF. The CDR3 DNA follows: TGTGCCAGCAGCTTGGTAGGGCGGGAGGCCTACACAGATACGCAGTATTTT. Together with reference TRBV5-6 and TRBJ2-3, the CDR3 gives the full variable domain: DAGVTQSPTHLIKTRGQQVTLRCSPKSGHDTVSWYQQALGQGPQFIFQYYEEEERQRGNFPDRFSGHQFPNYSSELNVNALLLGDSALYLCASSLVGREAYTDTQYFGPGTRLTVL.

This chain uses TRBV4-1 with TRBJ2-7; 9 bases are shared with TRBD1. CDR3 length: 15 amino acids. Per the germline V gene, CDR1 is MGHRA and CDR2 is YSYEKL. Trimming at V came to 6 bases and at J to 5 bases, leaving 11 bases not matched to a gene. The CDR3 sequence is CASRAPGQGPHEQYF. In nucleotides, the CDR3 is TGCGCCAGCAGAGCTCCGGGACAGGGTCCTCACGAGCAGTACTTC.

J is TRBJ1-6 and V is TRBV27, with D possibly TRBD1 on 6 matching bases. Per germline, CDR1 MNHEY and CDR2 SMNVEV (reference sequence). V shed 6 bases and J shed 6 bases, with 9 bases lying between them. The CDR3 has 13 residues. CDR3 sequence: CASRTGLNSPLHF. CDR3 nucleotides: TGTGCCAGCAGGACAGGTCTTAATTCACCCCTCCACTTT.

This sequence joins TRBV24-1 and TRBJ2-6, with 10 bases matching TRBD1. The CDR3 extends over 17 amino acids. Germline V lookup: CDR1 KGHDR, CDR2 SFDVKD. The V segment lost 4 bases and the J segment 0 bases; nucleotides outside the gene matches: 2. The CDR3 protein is CATSETGGRSGANVLTF. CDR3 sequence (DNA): TGTGCCACCAGTGAGACAGGGGGCCGCTCTGGGGCCAACGTCCTGACTTTC.

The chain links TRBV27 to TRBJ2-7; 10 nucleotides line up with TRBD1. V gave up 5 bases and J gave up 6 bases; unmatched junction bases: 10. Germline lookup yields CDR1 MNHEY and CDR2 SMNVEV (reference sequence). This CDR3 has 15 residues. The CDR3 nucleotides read TGTGCCAGCAGTCTAAGACAGGGGGCGCGGGTCGAGCAGTACTTC. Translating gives CASSLRQGARVEQYF.

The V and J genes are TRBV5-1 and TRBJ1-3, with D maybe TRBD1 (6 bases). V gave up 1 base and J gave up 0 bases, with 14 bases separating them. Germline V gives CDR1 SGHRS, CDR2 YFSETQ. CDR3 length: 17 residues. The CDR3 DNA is TGCGCCAGCAGCTTGAGTCAGGGGCAGCTCTCTGGAAACACCATATATTTT. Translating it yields CASSLSQGQLSGNTIYF.

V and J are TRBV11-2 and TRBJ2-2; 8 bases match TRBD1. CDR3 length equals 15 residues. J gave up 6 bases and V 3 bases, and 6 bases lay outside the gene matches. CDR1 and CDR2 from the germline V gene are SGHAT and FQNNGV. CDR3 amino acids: CASSFSRTGPGELFF. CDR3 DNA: TGTGCCAGCAGCTTTTCGAGGACAGGGCCCGGGGAGCTGTTTTTT.

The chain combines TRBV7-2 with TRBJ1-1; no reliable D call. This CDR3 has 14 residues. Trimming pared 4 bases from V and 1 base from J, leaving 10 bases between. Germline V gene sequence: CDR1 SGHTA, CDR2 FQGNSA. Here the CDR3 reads CASSSRPGNTEAFF. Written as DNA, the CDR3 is TGTGCCAGCAGCTCCCGCCCGGGGAACACTGAAGCTTTCTTT.

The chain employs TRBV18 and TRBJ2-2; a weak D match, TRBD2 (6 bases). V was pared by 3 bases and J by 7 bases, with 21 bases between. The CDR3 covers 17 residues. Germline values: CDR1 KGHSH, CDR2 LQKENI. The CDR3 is CASSPETGVTGGGELFF. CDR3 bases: TGTGCCAGCTCACCGGAGACGGGGGTTACAGGAGGCGGGGAGCTGTTTTTT.

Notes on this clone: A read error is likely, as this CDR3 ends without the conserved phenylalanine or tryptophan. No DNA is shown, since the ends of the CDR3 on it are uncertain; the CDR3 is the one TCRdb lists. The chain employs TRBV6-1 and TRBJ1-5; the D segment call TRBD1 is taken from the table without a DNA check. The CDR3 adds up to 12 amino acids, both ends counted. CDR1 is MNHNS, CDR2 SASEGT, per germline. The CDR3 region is CASSEWGRGGDI.

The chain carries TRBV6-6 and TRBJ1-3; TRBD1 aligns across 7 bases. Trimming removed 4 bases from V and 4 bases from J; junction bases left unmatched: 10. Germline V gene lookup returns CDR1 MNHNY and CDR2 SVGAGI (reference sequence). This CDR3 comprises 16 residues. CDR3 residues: CASSSLPTGHGNTIYF. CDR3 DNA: TGTGCCAGCAGTTCCCTCCCGACAGGGCACGGAAACACCATATATTTT.

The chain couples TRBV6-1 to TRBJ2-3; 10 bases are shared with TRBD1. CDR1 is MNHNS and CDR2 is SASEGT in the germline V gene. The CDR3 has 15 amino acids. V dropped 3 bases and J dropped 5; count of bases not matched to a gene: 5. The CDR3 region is CASSDGTGARDTQYF. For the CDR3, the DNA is TGTGCCAGCAGTGATGGGACAGGGGCCCGAGATACGCAGTATTTT.

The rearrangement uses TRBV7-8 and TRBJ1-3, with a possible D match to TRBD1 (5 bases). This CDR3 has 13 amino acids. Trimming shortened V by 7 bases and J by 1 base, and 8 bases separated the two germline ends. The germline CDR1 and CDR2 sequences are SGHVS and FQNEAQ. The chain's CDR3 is CASKPGSGNTIYF. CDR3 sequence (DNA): TGTGCCAGCAAACCAGGGTCTGGAAACACCATATATTTT.